The 2 T cell receptor beta chains listed next were all sequenced from one sample in a study of cytomegalovirus exposure and HLA in healthy donors. Vbeta (60) and Jbeta (13) primers were used in the PCR. Produced via immunoSEQ multiplex PCR; TCRdb's table is partial and in-frame only. This sample has about 85,000 clones, with approximately 80% found just once. Sequencing input: PBMCs. Every receptor here comes from a woman aged 45-60 years in good health and CMV-seropositive.

The rearrangement links TRBV6-5 to TRBJ2-7; tentatively, D is TRBD1 (7 bases). With 6 bases removed from V and 6 bases from J, the gap between germline ends came to 18 bases. This CDR3 comprises 14 residues. The germline gives CDR1 MNHEY, CDR2 SVGAGI. The CDR3 loop is CASSSQGGVGEQYV. CDR3 DNA: TGTGCCAGCAGCTCCCAGGGGGGAGTAGGCGAGCAGTACGTC.

The chain recombines TRBV7-8 with TRBJ1-1; D unclear. The CDR3 sequence is 20 residues long. Germline lookup yields CDR1 SGHVS and CDR2 FQNEAQ. V was cut by 4 bases and J by 1 base, with 28 bases left in between. The CDR3 DNA reads as TGTGCCAGCAGCTCACGAGCTACTGTCGCAACTATAATTACGAACACTGAAGCTTTCTTT. Protein product: CASSSRATVATIITNTEAFF. Full variable domain (rest looked up from reference TRBV7-8 and TRBJ1-1): GAGVSQSPRYKVAKRGQDVALRCDPISGHVSLFWYQQALGQGPEFLTYFQNEAQLDKSGLPSDRFFAERPEGSVSTLKIQRTQQEDSAVYLCASSSRATVATIITNTEAFFGQGTRLTVV.